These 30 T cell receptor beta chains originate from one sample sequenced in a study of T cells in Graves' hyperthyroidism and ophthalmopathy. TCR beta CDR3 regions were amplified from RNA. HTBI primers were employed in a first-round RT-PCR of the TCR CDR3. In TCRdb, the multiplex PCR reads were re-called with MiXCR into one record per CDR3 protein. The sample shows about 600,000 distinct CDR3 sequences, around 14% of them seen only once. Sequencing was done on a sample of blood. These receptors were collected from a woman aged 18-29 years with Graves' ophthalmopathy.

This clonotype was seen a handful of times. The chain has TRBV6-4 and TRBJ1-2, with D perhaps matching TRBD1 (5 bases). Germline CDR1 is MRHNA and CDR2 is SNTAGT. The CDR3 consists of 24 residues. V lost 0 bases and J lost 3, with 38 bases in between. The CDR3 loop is CASSDSETLFRLGGPIHSHYGYTF. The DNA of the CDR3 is TGTGCCAGCAGTGACTCGGAGACCCTCTTCCGCCTCGGGGGTCCCATCCACAGCCACTATGGCTACACCTTC.

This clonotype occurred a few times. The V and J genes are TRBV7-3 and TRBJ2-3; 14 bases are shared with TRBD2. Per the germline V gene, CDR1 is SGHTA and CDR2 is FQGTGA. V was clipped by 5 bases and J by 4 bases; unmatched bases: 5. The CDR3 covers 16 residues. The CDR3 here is CASSTGLAGAADTQYF. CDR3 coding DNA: TGTGCCAGCAGCACGGGACTAGCGGGAGCGGCAGATACGCAGTATTTT.

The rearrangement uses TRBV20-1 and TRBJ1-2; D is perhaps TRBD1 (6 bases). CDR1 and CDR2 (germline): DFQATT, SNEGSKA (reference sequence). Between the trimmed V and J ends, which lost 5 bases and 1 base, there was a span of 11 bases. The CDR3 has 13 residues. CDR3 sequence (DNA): TGCAGTGCTTCGGACAGTCTTAACTATGGCTACACCTTC. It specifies CSASDSLNYGYTF.

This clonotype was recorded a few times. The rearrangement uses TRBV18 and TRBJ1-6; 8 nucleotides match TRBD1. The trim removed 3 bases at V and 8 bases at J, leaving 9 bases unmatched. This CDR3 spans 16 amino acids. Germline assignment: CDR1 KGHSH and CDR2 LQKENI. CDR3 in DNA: TGTGCCAGCTCACCCCCTACAGGGGGTGGGCATTCACCCCTCCACTTT. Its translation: CASSPPTGGGHSPLHF.

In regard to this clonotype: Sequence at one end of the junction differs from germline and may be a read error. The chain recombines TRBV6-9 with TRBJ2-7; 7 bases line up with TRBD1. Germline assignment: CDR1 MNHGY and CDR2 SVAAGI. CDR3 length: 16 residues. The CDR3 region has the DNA TGTGTCAGCAGTTCGGCTCAGACAGGGTTCTCCTACGAGCAGTACTTC. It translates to CVSSSAQTGFSYEQYF.

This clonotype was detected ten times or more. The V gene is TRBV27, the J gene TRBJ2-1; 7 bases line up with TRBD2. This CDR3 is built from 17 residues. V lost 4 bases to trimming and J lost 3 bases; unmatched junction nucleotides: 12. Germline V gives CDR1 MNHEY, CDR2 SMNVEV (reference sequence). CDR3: CASSSGLSGIIYNEQFF. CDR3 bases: TGTGCCAGCAGTTCTGGCCTGAGCGGGATAATCTACAATGAGCAGTTCTTC.

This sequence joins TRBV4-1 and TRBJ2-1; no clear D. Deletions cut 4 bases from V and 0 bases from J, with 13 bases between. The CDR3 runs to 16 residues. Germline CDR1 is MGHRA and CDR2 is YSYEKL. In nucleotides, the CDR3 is TGCGCCAGCAGCCCCCGCGGTAGAATCTCCTACAATGAGCAGTTCTTC. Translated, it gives CASSPRGRISYNEQFF.

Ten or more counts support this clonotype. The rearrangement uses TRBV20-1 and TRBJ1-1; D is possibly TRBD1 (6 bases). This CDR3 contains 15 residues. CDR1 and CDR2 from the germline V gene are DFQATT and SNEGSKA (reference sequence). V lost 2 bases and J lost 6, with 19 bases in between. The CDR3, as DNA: TGCAGTGCTAGACGTGGTAGGGGGAATGGCGCTGAAGCTTTCTTT. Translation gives CSARRGRGNGAEAFF.

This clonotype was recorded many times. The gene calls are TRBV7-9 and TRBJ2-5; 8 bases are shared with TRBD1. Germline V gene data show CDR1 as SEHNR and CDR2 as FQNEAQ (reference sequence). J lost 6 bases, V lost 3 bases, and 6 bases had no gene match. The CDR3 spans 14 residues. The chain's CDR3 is CASSFSDRVKTQYF. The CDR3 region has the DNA TGTGCCAGCAGCTTCTCGGACAGGGTAAAGACCCAGTACTTC.

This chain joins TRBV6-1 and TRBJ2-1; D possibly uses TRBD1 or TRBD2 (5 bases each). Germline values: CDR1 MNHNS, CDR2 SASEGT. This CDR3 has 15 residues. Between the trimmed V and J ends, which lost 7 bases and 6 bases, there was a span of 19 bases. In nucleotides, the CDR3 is TGTGCCAGCACCTGGACTCCCGGTAGGGGCAATGAGCAGTTCTTC. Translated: CASTWTPGRGNEQFF.

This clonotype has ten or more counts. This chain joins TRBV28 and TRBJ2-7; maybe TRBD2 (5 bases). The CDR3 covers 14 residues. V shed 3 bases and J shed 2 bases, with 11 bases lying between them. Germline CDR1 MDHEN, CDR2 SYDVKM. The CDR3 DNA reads TGTGCCAGCAGTTTGGCTAGCCTCACCTACGAGCAGTACTTC. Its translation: CASSLASLTYEQYF. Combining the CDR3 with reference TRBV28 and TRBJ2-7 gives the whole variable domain DVKVTQSSRYLVKRTGEKVFLECVQDMDHENMFWYRQDPGLGLRLIYFSYDVKMKEKGDIPEGYSVSREKKERFSLILESASTNQTSMYLCASSLASLTYEQYFGPGTRLTVT.

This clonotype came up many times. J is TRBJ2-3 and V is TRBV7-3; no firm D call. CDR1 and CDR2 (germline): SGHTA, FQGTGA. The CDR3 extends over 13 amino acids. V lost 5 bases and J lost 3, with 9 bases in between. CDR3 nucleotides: TGTGCCAGCAGCCAATCCCGGACAGATACGCAGTATTTT. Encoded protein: CASSQSRTDTQYF. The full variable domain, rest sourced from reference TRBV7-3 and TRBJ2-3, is GAGVSQTPSNKVTEKGKYVELRCDPISGHTALYWYRQSLGQGPEFLIYFQGTGAADDSGLPNDRFFAVRPEGSVSTLKIQRTERGDSAVYLCASSQSRTDTQYFGPGTRLTVL.

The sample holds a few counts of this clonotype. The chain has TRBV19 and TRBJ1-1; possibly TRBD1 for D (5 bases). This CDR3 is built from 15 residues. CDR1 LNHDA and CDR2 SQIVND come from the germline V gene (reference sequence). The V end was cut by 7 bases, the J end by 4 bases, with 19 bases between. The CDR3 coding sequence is TGTGCCAGTACCCAAAGCGACAGAGGGAGCACTGAAGCTTTCTTT. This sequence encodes CASTQSDRGSTEAFF.

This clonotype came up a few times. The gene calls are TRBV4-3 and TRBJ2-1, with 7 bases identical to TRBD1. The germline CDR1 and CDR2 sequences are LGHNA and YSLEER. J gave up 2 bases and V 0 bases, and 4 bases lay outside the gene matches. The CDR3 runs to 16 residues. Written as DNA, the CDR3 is TGCGCCAGCAGCCAAGATTGGCAGGGGGCCTACAATGAGCAGTTCTTC. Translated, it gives CASSQDWQGAYNEQFF.

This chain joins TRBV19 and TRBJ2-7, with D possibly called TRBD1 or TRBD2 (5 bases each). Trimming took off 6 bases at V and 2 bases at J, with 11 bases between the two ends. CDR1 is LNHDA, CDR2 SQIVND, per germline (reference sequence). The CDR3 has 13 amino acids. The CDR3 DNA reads TGTGCCAGTAGCCAGTCGGGGCCCTACGAGCAGTACTTC. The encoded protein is CASSQSGPYEQYF.

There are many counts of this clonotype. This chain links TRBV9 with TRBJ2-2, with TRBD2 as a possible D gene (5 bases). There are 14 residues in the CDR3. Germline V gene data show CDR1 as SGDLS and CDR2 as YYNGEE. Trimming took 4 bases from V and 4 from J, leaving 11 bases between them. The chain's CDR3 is CASSSRRGTGELFF. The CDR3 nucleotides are TGTGCCAGCAGCTCCCGTCGGGGCACCGGGGAGCTGTTTTTT.

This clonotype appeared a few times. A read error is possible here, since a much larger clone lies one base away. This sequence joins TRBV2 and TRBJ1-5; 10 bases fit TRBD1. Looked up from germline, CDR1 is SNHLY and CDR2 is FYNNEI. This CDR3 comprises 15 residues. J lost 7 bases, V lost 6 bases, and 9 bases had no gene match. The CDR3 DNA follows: TGTGCCAGCAGGCAGACAGGGGGCTTCAAGCAGCCCCAGCATTTT. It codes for CASRQTGGFKQPQHF.

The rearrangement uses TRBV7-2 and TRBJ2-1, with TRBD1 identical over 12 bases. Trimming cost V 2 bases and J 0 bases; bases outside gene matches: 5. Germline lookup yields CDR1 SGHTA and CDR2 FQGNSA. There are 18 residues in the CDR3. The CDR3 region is CASSLTGTGGSSYNEQFF. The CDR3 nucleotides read TGTGCCAGCAGCTTAACCGGGACAGGGGGCAGCTCCTACAATGAGCAGTTCTTC.

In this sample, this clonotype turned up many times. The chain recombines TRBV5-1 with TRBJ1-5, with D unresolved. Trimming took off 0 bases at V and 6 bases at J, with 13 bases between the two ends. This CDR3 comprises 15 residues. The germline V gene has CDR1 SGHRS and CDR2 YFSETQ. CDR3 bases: TGCGCCAGCAGCTTGGGGGGTGGGGAAGGTCAGCCCCAGCATTTT. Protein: CASSLGGGEGQPQHF.

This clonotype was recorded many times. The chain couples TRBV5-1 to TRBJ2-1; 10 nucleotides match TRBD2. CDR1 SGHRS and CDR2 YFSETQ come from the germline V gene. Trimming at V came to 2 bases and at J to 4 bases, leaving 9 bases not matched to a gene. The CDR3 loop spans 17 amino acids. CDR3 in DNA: TGCGCCAGCAGCTTAGCGGGAGGGGCGACTTTATACAATGAGCAGTTCTTC. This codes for CASSLAGGATLYNEQFF.

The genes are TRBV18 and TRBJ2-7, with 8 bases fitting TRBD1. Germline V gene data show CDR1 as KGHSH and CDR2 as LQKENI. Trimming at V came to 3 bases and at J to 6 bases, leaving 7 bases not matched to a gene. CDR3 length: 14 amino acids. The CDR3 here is CASSPKTGAVEQYF. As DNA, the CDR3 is TGTGCCAGCTCACCTAAGACAGGGGCGGTCGAGCAGTACTTC.

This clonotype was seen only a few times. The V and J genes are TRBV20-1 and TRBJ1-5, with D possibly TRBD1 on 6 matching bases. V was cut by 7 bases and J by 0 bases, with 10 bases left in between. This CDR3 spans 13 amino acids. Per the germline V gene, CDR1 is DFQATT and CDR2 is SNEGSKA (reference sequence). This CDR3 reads CSGQEISNQPQHF. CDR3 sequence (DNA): TGCAGTGGACAGGAGATTAGCAATCAGCCCCAGCATTTT.

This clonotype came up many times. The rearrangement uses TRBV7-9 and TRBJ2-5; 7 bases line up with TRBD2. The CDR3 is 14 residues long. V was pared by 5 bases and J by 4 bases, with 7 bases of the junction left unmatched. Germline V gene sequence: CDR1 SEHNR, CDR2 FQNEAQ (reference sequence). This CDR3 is CASSPTTSSETQYF. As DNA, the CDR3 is TGTGCCAGCAGCCCCACGACTAGCTCAGAGACCCAGTACTTC. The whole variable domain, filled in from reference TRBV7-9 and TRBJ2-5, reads DTGVSQNPRHKITKRGQNVTFRCDPISEHNRLYWYRQTLGQGPEFLTYFQNEAQLEKSRLLSDRFSAERPKGSFSTLEIQRTEQGDSAMYLCASSPTTSSETQYFGPGTRLLVL.

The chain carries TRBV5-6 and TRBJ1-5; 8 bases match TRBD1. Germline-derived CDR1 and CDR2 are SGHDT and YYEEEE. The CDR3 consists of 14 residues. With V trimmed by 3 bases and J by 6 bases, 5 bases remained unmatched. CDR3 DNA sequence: TGTGCCAGCAGCTCGGACAGGGTGGGTCAGCCCCAGCATTTT. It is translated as CASSSDRVGQPQHF. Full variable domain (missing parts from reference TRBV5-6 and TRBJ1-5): DAGVTQSPTHLIKTRGQQVTLRCSPKSGHDTVSWYQQALGQGPQFIFQYYEEEERQRGNFPDRFSGHQFPNYSSELNVNALLLGDSALYLCASSSDRVGQPQHFGDGTRLSIL.

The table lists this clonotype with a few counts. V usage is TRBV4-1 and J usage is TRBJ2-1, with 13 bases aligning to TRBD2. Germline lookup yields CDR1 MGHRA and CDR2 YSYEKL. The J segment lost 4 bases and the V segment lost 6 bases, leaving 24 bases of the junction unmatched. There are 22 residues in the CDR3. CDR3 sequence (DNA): TGCGCCAGCAGATCGACAGGGAAAGCCCCCAAAGGGACTAGCGGGAAATACAATGAGCAGTTCTTC. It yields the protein CASRSTGKAPKGTSGKYNEQFF.

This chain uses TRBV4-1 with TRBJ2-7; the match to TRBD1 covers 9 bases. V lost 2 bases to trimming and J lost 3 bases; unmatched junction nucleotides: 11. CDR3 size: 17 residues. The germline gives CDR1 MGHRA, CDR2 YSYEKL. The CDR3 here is CASSQISSGQGNYEQYF. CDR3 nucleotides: TGCGCCAGCAGCCAAATCTCTTCGGGACAGGGAAACTACGAGCAGTACTTC.

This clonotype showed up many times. CDR3 loop: CASSDGGTSGNEQYF. CDR3 bases: TGTGCCAGCAGCGACGGCGGGACTAGCGGCAACGAGCAGTACTTC. The chain employs TRBV2 and TRBJ2-7; 11 bases are shared with TRBD2. This CDR3 has 15 amino acids. Germline lookup yields CDR1 SNHLY and CDR2 FYNNEI. V lost 6 bases and J lost 5; bases outside the gene matches: 9.

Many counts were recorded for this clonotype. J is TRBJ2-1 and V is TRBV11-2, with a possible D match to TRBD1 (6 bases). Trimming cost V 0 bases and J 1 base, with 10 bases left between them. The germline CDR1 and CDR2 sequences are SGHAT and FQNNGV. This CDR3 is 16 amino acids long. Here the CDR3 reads CASSLDRQVSYNEQFF. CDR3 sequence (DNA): TGTGCCAGCAGCTTAGACCGACAGGTGTCCTACAATGAGCAGTTCTTC.

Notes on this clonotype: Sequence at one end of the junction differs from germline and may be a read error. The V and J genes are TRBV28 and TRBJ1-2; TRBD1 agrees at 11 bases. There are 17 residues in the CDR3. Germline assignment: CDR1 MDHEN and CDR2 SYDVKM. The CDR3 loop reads CVSSELGQGAPNYGYTF. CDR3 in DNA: TGTGTCAGCAGTGAGCTCGGACAGGGGGCACCTAACTATGGCTACACCTTC.

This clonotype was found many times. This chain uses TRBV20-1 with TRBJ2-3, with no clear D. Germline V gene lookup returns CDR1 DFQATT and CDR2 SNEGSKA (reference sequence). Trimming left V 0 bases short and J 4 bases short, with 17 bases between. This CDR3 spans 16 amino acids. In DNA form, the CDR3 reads TGCAGTGCTAGAGATGATTCCCTCGCAGGACCAGATACGCAGTATTTT. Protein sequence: CSARDDSLAGPDTQYF.